This T cell receptor beta chain was sequenced for a study of T cell responses to AZD1222 COVID-19 vaccine. General study results and limits: The donor group comprised mostly white British people and more females; the analysis possibly underestimated clonal diversity.

V gave up 3 bases and J gave up 8 bases, with 15 bases separating them. Germline CDR1 is SGHRS and CDR2 is YFSETQ. CDR3 length: 14 amino acids. This clone was recorded only once. What it binds is unknown. Clones were read by immunoSEQ multiplex PCR, and TCRdb kept only the in-frame ones, dropping some. The sample carries 150,000 or so clones, around 93% recorded once. Sample: peripheral blood, taken on day 0 of AZD1222 vaccination. The sequence came from an adult in good health. The gene calls are TRBV5-1 and TRBJ2-1; D is perhaps TRBD1 (6 bases). CDR3 bases: TGCGCCAGCAGCTACAGGACAGATGGGGATGAGCAGTTCTTC. Amino acids: CASSYRTDGDEQFF.